The 21 T cell receptor beta chains below all came from one sample that was sequenced in a study of cytomegalovirus exposure and HLA in healthy donors. Profiling relied on immunoSEQ multiplex PCR, and the TCRdb table lists in-frame clones only, not all of them. The table shows about 60,000 clones, with about 92% occurring only once. Source material: PBMCs. These receptors all come from a young man in good health and CMV-seronegative.

The chain joins TRBV5-8 to TRBJ2-7; D may be TRBD1 (6 bases). Between the trimmed V and J ends, which lost 5 bases and 2 bases, there was a span of 17 bases. The length of the CDR3 is 15 residues. Germline CDR1 and CDR2: SGHTS and YDEGEE. The CDR3, as DNA: TGTGCCAGCAGAAAAACCGGGCAGGGGACCTACGAGCAGTACTTC. Residues: CASRKTGQGTYEQYF.

This rearrangement joins TRBV7-9 to TRBJ2-1; 12 bases align to TRBD1. After removal of 3 bases from V and 6 bases from J, the junction contained 9 bases not matched to a gene. From germline, CDR1 is SEHNR and CDR2 FQNEAQ (reference sequence). The CDR3 loop spans 17 amino acids. The CDR3 protein is CASSFSTGTGGFNEQFF. The CDR3 bases are TGTGCCAGCAGCTTTAGTACCGGGACAGGGGGCTTCAATGAGCAGTTCTTC.

J is TRBJ1-1 and V is TRBV4-1; 8 bases are a match to TRBD1. Unmatched junction bases numbered 4, after V lost 9 bases and J lost 4 bases. CDR1 and CDR2 (germline): MGHRA, YSYEKL. This CDR3 comprises 12 residues. Here the CDR3 DNA reads TGCGCCAGTCAGGACAGGGCCACTGAAGCTTTCTTT. It translates to CASQDRATEAFF.

The chain recombines TRBV9 with TRBJ1-2, with TRBD1 matching over 10 bases. CDR1 and CDR2 from the germline V gene are SGDLS and YYNGEE. The CDR3 is 15 residues long. V shed 3 bases and J 3 bases; nucleotides not matched to a gene: 5. The CDR3 reads CASSETGGAYYGYTF. Here the CDR3 DNA reads TGTGCCAGCAGCGAGACAGGGGGCGCATACTATGGCTACACCTTC.

This sequence joins TRBV28 and TRBJ1-1, with a tentative D call TRBD1 (6 bases). Trimming took off 2 bases at V and 0 bases at J, with 13 bases between the two ends. The CDR3 extends over 16 amino acids. CDR1 is MDHEN, CDR2 SYDVKM, per germline. The chain's CDR3 is CASSLAGGTLNTEAFF. The CDR3, as DNA: TGTGCCAGCAGTTTAGCCGGGGGGACACTGAACACTGAAGCTTTCTTT.

The chain recombines TRBV29-1 with TRBJ2-5; 7 nucleotides agree with TRBD2. J gave up 7 bases and V 7 bases, and 9 bases lay outside the gene matches. The CDR3 is 12 residues long. The germline gives CDR1 SQVTM, CDR2 ANQGSEA. CDR3 loop: CSGSGALGTQYF. The CDR3 coding sequence is TGCAGCGGAAGCGGGGCCTTAGGGACCCAGTACTTC.

This chain joins TRBV19 and TRBJ1-1, with D possibly being TRBD1 (6 bases). The V end lost 2 bases, the J end lost 4 bases, and 23 bases lay between the germline ends. Germline lookup yields CDR1 LNHDA and CDR2 SQIVND (reference sequence). The CDR3 covers 18 residues. Written as DNA, the CDR3 is TGTGCCAGTAGTATACTTAAGGGGGGGCGCTCCTGGAGCACTGAAGCTTTCTTT. It is translated as CASSILKGGRSWSTEAFF.

The sample holds one count of this clone. The chain uses TRBV5-1 and TRBJ2-1; D is ambiguous. Trimming stripped 4 bases from V and 3 bases from J, with 8 bases between. Germline V gives CDR1 SGHRS, CDR2 YFSETQ. This CDR3 spans 13 amino acids. CDR3 residues: CASSASYYNEQFF. Written as DNA, the CDR3 is TGCGCCAGCAGCGCCTCCTACTACAATGAGCAGTTCTTC.

This chain uses TRBV28 with TRBJ2-7, with 11 bases matching TRBD2. Looked up from germline, CDR1 is MDHEN and CDR2 is SYDVKM. V was clipped by 5 bases and J by 3 bases; unmatched bases: 6. The CDR3 covers 15 residues. As DNA, the CDR3 is TGTGCCAGCAGTCAGGGACTAGCGGAAGTCTACGAGCAGTACTTC. Translated: CASSQGLAEVYEQYF. Variable domain in full (rest from reference TRBV28 and TRBJ2-7): DVKVTQSSRYLVKRTGEKVFLECVQDMDHENMFWYRQDPGLGLRLIYFSYDVKMKEKGDIPEGYSVSREKKERFSLILESASTNQTSMYLCASSQGLAEVYEQYFGPGTRLTVT.

This clone was seen more than once but under ten times. This sequence joins TRBV11-2 and TRBJ2-7; D is unclear. This CDR3 is built from 14 residues. The V gene's germline CDR1 is SGHAT and CDR2 FQNNGV. V was cut by 2 bases and J by 1 base, with 9 bases left in between. CDR3 DNA sequence: TGTGCCAGCAGCTTATCGCACACATCCTACGAGCAGTACTTC. Its protein product is CASSLSHTSYEQYF.

The rearrangement uses TRBV2 and TRBJ2-7, with D maybe TRBD1 (6 bases). V was cut by 5 bases and J by 3 bases, with 11 bases left in between. The germline CDR1 and CDR2 sequences are SNHLY and FYNNEI. The CDR3 sequence is 13 residues long. CDR3 region: CASSTQGYYEQYF. CDR3 DNA: TGTGCCAGCAGTACACAGGGTTACTACGAGCAGTACTTC.

V and J are TRBV28 and TRBJ2-5; tentative D call: TRBD1 (5 bases). The V end lost 1 base, the J end lost 5 bases, and 14 bases lay between the germline ends. Germline CDR1 and CDR2: MDHEN and SYDVKM. The CDR3 is 15 residues long. CDR3 DNA: TGTGCCAGCAGTTTATCGGGTCAGGGCCCGGAGACCCAGTACTTC. Protein product: CASSLSGQGPETQYF.

The rearrangement uses TRBV9 and TRBJ2-7; D remains ambiguous. Germline assignment: CDR1 SGDLS and CDR2 YYNGEE. Deletions cut 4 bases from V and 3 bases from J, with 14 bases between. CDR3 length: 14 amino acids. This CDR3 reads CASSSRSQDYEQYF. The CDR3 nucleotides are TGTGCCAGCAGCAGCCGGTCCCAGGACTACGAGCAGTACTTC.

The V call is TRBV9, the J call TRBJ2-1, with D maybe TRBD2 (7 bases). This CDR3 is built from 14 residues. V gave up 0 bases and J gave up 8 bases, with 12 bases separating them. In germline, CDR1 is SGDLS, CDR2 YYNGEE. The CDR3 nucleotides read TGTGCCAGCAGCGTAGGTGGGGGGGCACATGAGCAGTTCTTC. Translated: CASSVGGGAHEQFF. The whole variable domain, remainder taken from reference TRBV9 and TRBJ2-1, is DSGVTQTPKHLITATGQRVTLRCSPRSGDLSVYWYQQSLDQGLQFLIQYYNGEERAKGNILERFSAQQFPDLHSELNLSSLELGDSALYFCASSVGGGAHEQFFGPGTRLTVL.

The V and J genes are TRBV28 and TRBJ1-3; possibly TRBD1 for D (6 bases). CDR3 length: 17 residues. Germline CDR1 and CDR2: MDHEN and SYDVKM. Trimming stripped 2 bases from V and 2 bases from J, with 16 bases between. CDR3 in DNA: TGTGCCAGCAGTTTAGGGCAGGGGACGTTACCTGGAAACACCATATATTTT. It encodes CASSLGQGTLPGNTIYF. The full variable domain, in which reference TRBV28 and TRBJ1-3 provide the parts outside the CDR3, is DVKVTQSSRYLVKRTGEKVFLECVQDMDHENMFWYRQDPGLGLRLIYFSYDVKMKEKGDIPEGYSVSREKKERFSLILESASTNQTSMYLCASSLGQGTLPGNTIYFGEGSWLTVV.

The CDR3 bases are TGTGCCAGCAGGGAAGCGGGGGTCCCCTACGAGCAGTACTTC. Amino acid sequence: CASREAGVPYEQYF. V gene TRBV9 combines with J gene TRBJ2-7; 8 bases fit TRBD2. Germline assignment: CDR1 SGDLS and CDR2 YYNGEE. V dropped 5 bases and J dropped 2; count of bases not matched to a gene: 6. CDR3 length: 14 amino acids.

The V and J genes are TRBV4-1 and TRBJ1-1; D gene unclear. Germline CDR1 MGHRA, CDR2 YSYEKL. The V gene lost 3 bases and the J gene lost 8 bases, with 16 bases spanning the gap. The CDR3 extends over 14 amino acids. The CDR3 here is CASSHEGRGPEAFF. The CDR3 DNA reads as TGCGCCAGCAGCCACGAAGGTCGGGGTCCCGAAGCTTTCTTT.

V is TRBV6-6 and J is TRBJ2-1; D remains ambiguous. V was shortened by 6 bases and J by 15 bases, with 12 bases between the two germline ends. CDR3 length equals 10 residues. The germline V gene encodes CDR1 MNHNY and CDR2 SVGAGI (reference sequence). The CDR3 spells CASSLGSLFF. DNA of the CDR3: TGTGCCAGCAGCTTGGGTAGCCTGTTCTTC.

The CDR3 coding sequence is TGTGCCAGCAGCCTAGGGGCAGGCCAAGAGACCCAGTACTTC. It codes for CASSLGAGQETQYF. The chain couples TRBV11-2 to TRBJ2-5; a weak D match, TRBD1 (5 bases). This CDR3 is built from 14 residues. The germline V gene encodes CDR1 SGHAT and CDR2 FQNNGV. Trimming cost V 5 bases and J 1 base, with 11 bases left between them.

The chain combines TRBV11-2 with TRBJ2-3; 9 nucleotides match TRBD2. CDR3 length: 16 amino acids. The V gene's germline CDR1 is SGHAT and CDR2 FQNNGV. Trimming cost V 3 bases and J 2 bases; bases outside gene matches: 6. CDR3 protein: CASSFTSGRATDTQYF. The CDR3 DNA reads as TGTGCCAGCAGCTTCACTAGCGGGCGGGCCACAGATACGCAGTATTTT.

The genes are TRBV28 and TRBJ2-6; 7 bases map to TRBD2. Losses at the gene ends were 5 bases for V and 0 bases for J; bases not matched to a gene: 7. The CDR3 sequence is 17 residues long. CDR1 is MDHEN, CDR2 SYDVKM, per germline. The DNA of the CDR3 is TGTGCCAGCAGTCGCAGGGAGGGAAGCTCTGGGGCCAACGTCCTGACTTTC. Translating it yields CASSRREGSSGANVLTF.